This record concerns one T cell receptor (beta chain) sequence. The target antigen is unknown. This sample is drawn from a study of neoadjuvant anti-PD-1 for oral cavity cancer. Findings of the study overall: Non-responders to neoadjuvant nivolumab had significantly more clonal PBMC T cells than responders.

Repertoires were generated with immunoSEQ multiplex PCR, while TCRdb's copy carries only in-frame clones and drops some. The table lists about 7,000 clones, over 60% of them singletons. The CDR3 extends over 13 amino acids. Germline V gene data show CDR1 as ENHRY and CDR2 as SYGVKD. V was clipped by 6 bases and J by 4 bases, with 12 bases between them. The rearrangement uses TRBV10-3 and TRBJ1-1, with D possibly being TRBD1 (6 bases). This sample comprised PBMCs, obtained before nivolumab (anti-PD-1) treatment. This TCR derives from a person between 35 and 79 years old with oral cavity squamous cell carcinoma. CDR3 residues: CAISGTTVTEAFF. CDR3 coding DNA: TGTGCCATCAGCGGGACAACCGTCACTGAAGCTTTCTTT.